The clone carrying this TCR beta chain appeared a few times. Germline CDR1 reads LGHDT; CDR2 reads YNNKEL (reference sequence). The CDR3 is 14 residues long. The V gene lost 6 bases and the J gene lost 2 bases, with 11 bases spanning the gap. The RNA input was roughly 0.45 to 1 ug, and it was reverse transcribed with random hexamers. One entry per CDR3 protein results from TCRdb running MiXCR on the immunoSEQ multiplex PCR reads. The sample lists more than 110,000 distinct CDR3 sequences; more than 85% were seen once. The sample comes from a study of CD8 T cells in Susac syndrome. Sequenced sample: CD4+ T cells from PBMCs. The sequence was collected from a human donor with Susac syndrome. This chain joins TRBV3-1 and TRBJ1-3; D perhaps matches TRBD1 (6 bases). The CDR3 bases are TGTGCCAGCAGTTTGGGGACAACTGGAAACACCATATATTTT. Amino acids: CASSLGTTGNTIYF. The full variable domain, completed using reference TRBV3-1 and TRBJ1-3, is DTAVSQTPKYLVTQMGNDKSIKCEQNLGHDTMYWYKQDSKKFLKIMFSYNNKELIINETVPNRFSPKSPDKAHLNLHINSLELGDSAVYFCASSLGTTGNTIYFGEGSWLTVV.